Following are 10 T cell receptor beta chains from one sample sequenced in a study of T cell repertoires in cytomegalovirus infection. Their antigen targets remain unknown. TCRdb ran MiXCR on the reads and lists one entry per CDR3 protein. This sample has under 40,000 distinct CDR3 sequences; over 50% occur once, and the top ten carry around nine tenths. The specimen comprised CD8+ T cells from cultured PBMCs, sampled from culture after CMV antigen stimulation. The receptors originated from a human donor in good health (CMV status not recorded). Some clones in this sample may be carry-over from other donors' samples.

This chain links TRBV7-2 with TRBJ2-1, with D unresolved. V was shortened by 5 bases and J by 0 bases, with 20 bases between the two germline ends. The CDR3 extends over 18 amino acids. The germline V gene encodes CDR1 SGHTA and CDR2 FQGNSA. CDR3: CASSLSSILRSSYNEQFF. DNA for the CDR3: TGTGCCAGCAGCCTTTCCTCAATCCTCAGGAGCTCCTACAATGAGCAGTTCTTC.

The chain carries TRBV11-3 and TRBJ2-1, with 7 bases lining up with TRBD1. V was pared by 5 bases and J by 6 bases, with 1 base of the junction left unmatched. This CDR3 region has 12 residues. Germline loops: CDR1 SGHNT, CDR2 YENEEA. CDR3: CASSGTANEQFF. For the CDR3, the DNA is TGTGCCAGCAGCGGGACAGCCAATGAGCAGTTCTTC.

This clonotype has just a few counts. The gene calls are TRBV7-9 and TRBJ2-1; 8 bases agree with TRBD2. Germline CDR1 reads SEHNR; CDR2 reads FQNEAQ (reference sequence). Germline trimming cut 3 bases from V and 2 bases from J; bases unmatched to any gene: 6. This CDR3 spans 16 amino acids. Here the CDR3 DNA reads TGTGCCAGCAGCTTGTTTCCGGGAGGGCCCTACAATGAGCAGTTCTTC. It translates to CASSLFPGGPYNEQFF.

This chain uses TRBV7-4 with TRBJ1-2, with 7 bases fitting TRBD1. V shed 5 bases, J shed 9 bases, and the junction held 15 bases outside the gene matches. This CDR3 has 15 residues. Germline values: CDR1 SGHVT, CDR2 SQSDAQ. CDR3 nucleotide sequence: TGTGCCAGCAGCCATCCTACGGGACAGCCATCGCGCTACACCTTC. The encoded protein is CASSHPTGQPSRYTF.

The CDR3, as DNA: TGCGCCAGCAGCTACTACGAGACAGGGGGCGCGTTGGATACGCAGTATTTT. Residues: CASSYYETGGALDTQYF. This chain joins TRBV5-1 and TRBJ2-3; 10 bases agree with TRBD1. CDR1 is SGHRS and CDR2 is YFSETQ in the germline V gene. The CDR3 covers 17 residues. With V trimmed by 3 bases and J by 6 bases, 13 bases remained unmatched.

V gene TRBV11-1 combines with J gene TRBJ1-6; 10 bases align to TRBD1. Germline values: CDR1 SGHAT, CDR2 FQDESV (reference sequence). Germline trimming cut 4 bases from V and 9 bases from J; bases unmatched to any gene: 9. This CDR3 is built from 16 residues. The DNA for the CDR3 is TGTGCCAGCAGCTCAGAACCGGGACAGGGGTTTTCACCCCTCCACTTT. The encoded protein is CASSSEPGQGFSPLHF.

The rearrangement links TRBV19 to TRBJ1-1; D gene uncertain. Trimming stripped 5 bases from V and 0 bases from J, with 13 bases between. CDR1 and CDR2 (germline): LNHDA, SQIVND (reference sequence). CDR3 length: 15 amino acids. CDR3 protein: CASSSLARVNTEAFF. DNA of the CDR3: TGTGCCAGTAGTTCCTTGGCGAGGGTGAACACTGAAGCTTTCTTT.

The V gene is TRBV6-8, the J gene TRBJ2-1, with D possibly being TRBD1 (6 bases). Trimming left V 4 bases short and J 4 bases short, with 11 bases between. The CDR3 runs 14 residues. Germline loops: CDR1 MNHGY, CDR2 SAAAGT. The CDR3 DNA sequence: TGTGCCAGCAGTTCGACAGGACCTTACAATGAGCAGTTCTTC. It encodes CASSSTGPYNEQFF.

J is TRBJ2-7 and V is TRBV7-9, with D possibly matching TRBD1 (5 bases). V lost 1 base and J 0 bases, leaving 16 bases between the germline ends. This CDR3 contains 17 residues. Germline-derived CDR1 and CDR2 are SEHNR and FQNEAQ (reference sequence). The DNA of the CDR3 is TGTGCCAGCAGCTTAGGGGCGGTAGGGGTACGCTCCTACGAGCAGTACTTC. This translates into CASSLGAVGVRSYEQYF.

The chain uses TRBV10-3 and TRBJ2-3, with D maybe TRBD1 (6 bases). The germline gives CDR1 ENHRY, CDR2 SYGVKD. Trimming took off 2 bases at V and 4 bases at J, with 10 bases between the two ends. CDR3 length: 14 residues. CDR3 sequence: CAISETGMSDTQYF. CDR3 sequence (DNA): TGTGCCATCAGTGAGACAGGGATGTCAGATACGCAGTATTTT.